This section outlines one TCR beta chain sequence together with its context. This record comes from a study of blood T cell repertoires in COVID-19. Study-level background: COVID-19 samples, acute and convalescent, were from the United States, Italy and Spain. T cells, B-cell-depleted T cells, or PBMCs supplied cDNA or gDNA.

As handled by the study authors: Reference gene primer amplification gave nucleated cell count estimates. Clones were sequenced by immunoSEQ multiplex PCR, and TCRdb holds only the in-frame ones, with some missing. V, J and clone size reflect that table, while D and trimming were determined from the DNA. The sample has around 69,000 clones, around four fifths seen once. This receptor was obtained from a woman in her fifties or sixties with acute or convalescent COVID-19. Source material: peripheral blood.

CDR3 protein: CASSKGEDSSNQPQHF. CDR3 DNA sequence: TGTGCCAGCAGTAAAGGGGAGGATAGTAGCAATCAGCCCCAGCATTTT. The genes are TRBV2 and TRBJ1-5, with D possibly matching TRBD1 (5 bases). The germline V and J ends were trimmed by 5 bases and 0 bases, with 14 bases remaining between them. The CDR3 covers 16 residues. Germline V gene sequence: CDR1 SNHLY, CDR2 FYNNEI. The full variable domain, its missing parts supplied by reference TRBV2 and TRBJ1-5, is EPEVTQTPSHQVTQMGQEVILRCVPISNHLYFYWYRQILGQKVEFLVSFYNNEISEKSEIFDDQFSVERPDGSNFTLKIRSTKLEDSAMYFCASSKGEDSSNQPQHFGDGTRLSIL.